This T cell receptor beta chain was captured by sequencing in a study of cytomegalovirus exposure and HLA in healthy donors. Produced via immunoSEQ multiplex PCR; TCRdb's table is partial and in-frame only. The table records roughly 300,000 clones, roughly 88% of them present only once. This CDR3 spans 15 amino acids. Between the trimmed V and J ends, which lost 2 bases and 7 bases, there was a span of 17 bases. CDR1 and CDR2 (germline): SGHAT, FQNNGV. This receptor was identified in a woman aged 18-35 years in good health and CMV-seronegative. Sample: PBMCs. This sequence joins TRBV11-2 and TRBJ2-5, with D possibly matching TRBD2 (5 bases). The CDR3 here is CASSLTARAEGTQYF. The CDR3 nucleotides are TGTGCCAGCAGCTTAACGGCGAGGGCGGAAGGGACCCAGTACTTC.